This T cell receptor (beta chain) was captured in a study of identifying expanded T cells in peripheral blood. Data came from immunoSEQ multiplex PCR; TCRdb stores just in-frame clones and leaves some out. Here the sample spans around 47,000 clones, around 82% being singletons. Study-wide results and limits: Variance in clone template counts between approximately two-week samples significantly increased with total template count across all healthy donors.

To note about this clone: Its antigen is not known.

CDR1 is SGHRS and CDR2 is YFSETQ in the germline V gene. The CDR3 is made up of 14 amino acids. With V trimmed by 3 bases and J by 7 bases, 8 bases remained unmatched. The specimen was blood. The genes are TRBV5-1 and TRBJ2-7; 9 bases are a match to TRBD1. This clonotype was obtained from a person aged 18-69 years in good health. The CDR3, as DNA: TGCGCCAGCAGCTCGGGACAGGGTACAATGGAGCAGTACTTC. Residues: CASSSGQGTMEQYF.